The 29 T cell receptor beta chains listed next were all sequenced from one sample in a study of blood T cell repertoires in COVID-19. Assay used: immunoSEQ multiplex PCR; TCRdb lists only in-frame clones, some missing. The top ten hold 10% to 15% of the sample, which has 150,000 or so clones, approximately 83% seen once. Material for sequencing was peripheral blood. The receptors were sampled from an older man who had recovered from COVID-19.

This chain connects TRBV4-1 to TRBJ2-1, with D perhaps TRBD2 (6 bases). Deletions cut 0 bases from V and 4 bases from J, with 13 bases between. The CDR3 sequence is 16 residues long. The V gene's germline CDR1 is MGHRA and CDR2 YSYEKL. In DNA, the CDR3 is TGCGCCAGCAGCCAAGAGCCGGGAGCCGATTACAATGAGCAGTTCTTC. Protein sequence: CASSQEPGADYNEQFF.

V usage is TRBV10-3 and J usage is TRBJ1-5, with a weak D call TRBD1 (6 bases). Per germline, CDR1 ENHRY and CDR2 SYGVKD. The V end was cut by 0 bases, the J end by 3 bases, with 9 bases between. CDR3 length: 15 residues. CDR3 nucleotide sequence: TGTGCCATCAGTGAGTCAGACAGGTCCAATCAGCCCCAGCATTTT. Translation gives CAISESDRSNQPQHF.

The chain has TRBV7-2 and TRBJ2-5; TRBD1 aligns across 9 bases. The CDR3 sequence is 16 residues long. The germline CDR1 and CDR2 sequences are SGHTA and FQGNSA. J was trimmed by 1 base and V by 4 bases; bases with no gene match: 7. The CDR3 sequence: CASSYRDRVLQETQYF. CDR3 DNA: TGTGCCAGCAGCTACCGGGACAGGGTTCTCCAAGAGACCCAGTACTTC.

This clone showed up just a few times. In nucleotides, the CDR3 is TGTGCCAGCAGCAAAGAGGCCCCCGCTGGCGGGAGGGCTTACGAGCAGTACTTC. This codes for CASSKEAPAGGRAYEQYF. The chain carries TRBV21-1 and TRBJ2-7; the table assigns TRBD2, which was not confirmed against the DNA. TRBV21-1 is deemed a pseudogene. CDR3 length: 18 amino acids.

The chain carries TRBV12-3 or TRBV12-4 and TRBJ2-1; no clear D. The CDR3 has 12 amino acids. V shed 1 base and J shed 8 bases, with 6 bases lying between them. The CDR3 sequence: CASSLVRDEQFF. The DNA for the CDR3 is TGTGCCAGCAGTTTAGTTCGGGATGAGCAGTTCTTC.

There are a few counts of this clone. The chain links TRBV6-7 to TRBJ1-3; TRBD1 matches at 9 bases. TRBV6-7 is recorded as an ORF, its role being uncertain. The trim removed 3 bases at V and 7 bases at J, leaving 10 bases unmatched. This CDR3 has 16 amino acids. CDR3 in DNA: TGTGCCAGCAGTTATAATCACACAGGGGGCCTGAACACCATATATTTT. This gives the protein CASSYNHTGGLNTIYF.

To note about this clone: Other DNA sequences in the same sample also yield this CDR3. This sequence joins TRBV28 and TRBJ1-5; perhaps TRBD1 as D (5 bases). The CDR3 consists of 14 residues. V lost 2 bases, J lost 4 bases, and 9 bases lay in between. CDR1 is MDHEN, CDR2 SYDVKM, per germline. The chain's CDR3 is CASSLGQLNQPQHF. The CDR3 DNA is TGTGCCAGCAGTTTAGGACAACTTAATCAGCCCCAGCATTTT. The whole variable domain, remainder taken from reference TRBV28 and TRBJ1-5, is DVKVTQSSRYLVKRTGEKVFLECVQDMDHENMFWYRQDPGLGLRLIYFSYDVKMKEKGDIPEGYSVSREKKERFSLILESASTNQTSMYLCASSLGQLNQPQHFGDGTRLSIL.

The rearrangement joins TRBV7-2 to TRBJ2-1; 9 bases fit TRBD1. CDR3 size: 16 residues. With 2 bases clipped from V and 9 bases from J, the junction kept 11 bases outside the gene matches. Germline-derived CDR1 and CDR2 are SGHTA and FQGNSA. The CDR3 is CASSLYRDRVSGEQFF. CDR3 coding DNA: TGTGCCAGCAGCTTATATAGGGACAGGGTATCGGGTGAGCAGTTCTTC.

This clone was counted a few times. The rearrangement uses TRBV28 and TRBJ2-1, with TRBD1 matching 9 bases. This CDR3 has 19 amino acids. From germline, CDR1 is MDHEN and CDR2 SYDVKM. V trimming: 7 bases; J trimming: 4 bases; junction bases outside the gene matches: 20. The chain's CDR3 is CASMIGTGSFRARYNEQFF. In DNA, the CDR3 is TGTGCCAGCATGATCGGGACAGGGAGCTTCAGGGCGAGGTACAATGAGCAGTTCTTC.

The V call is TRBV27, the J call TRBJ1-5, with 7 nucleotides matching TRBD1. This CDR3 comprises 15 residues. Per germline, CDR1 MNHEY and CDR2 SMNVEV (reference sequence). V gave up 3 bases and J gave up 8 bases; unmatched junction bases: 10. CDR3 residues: CASSFVGDRHKPQHF. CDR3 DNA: TGTGCCAGCAGTTTTGTTGGGGACAGACATAAGCCCCAGCATTTT.

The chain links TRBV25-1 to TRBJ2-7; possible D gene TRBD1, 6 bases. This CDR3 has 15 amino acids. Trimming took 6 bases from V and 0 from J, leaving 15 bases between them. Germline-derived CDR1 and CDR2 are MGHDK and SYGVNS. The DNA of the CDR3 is TGTGCCAGCAGCCTAACAGGGTCTCTCTCCTACGAGCAGTACTTC. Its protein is CASSLTGSLSYEQYF.

In nucleotides, the CDR3 is TGTGCCAGCAGTTATGCGGGGCCCCACTCTGGAAACACCATATATTTT. Its protein is CASSYAGPHSGNTIYF. V usage is TRBV6-5 and J usage is TRBJ1-3; tentative D call: TRBD1 (5 bases). The germline V gene encodes CDR1 MNHEY and CDR2 SVGAGI. This CDR3 is 16 amino acids long. V gave up 3 bases and J gave up 0 bases, with 12 bases separating them.

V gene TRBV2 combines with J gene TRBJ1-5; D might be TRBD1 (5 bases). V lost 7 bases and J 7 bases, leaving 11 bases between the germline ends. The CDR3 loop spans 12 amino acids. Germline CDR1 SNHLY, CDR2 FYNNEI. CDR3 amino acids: CASNLDRQPQHF. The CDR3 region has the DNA TGTGCCAGCAATCTCGACAGACAGCCCCAGCATTTT.

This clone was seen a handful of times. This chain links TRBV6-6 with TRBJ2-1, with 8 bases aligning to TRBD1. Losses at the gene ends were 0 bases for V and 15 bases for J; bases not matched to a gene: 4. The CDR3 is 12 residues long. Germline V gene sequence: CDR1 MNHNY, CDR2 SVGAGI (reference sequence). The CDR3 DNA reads TGTGCCAGCAGTTACTCGGGACAGGTGCTGTTCTTC. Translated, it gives CASSYSGQVLFF.

The CDR3 nucleotides are TGTGCCAGCAGCCAAACAACAATTAGCACAGATACGCAGTATTTT. Protein product: CASSQTTISTDTQYF. The chain recombines TRBV3-1 (or the pseudogene TRBV3-2) with TRBJ2-3; D is ambiguous. The CDR3 runs to 15 residues. Germline CDR1 LGHDT, CDR2 YNNKEL (reference sequence). V was shortened by 2 bases and J by 0 bases, with 9 bases between the two germline ends.

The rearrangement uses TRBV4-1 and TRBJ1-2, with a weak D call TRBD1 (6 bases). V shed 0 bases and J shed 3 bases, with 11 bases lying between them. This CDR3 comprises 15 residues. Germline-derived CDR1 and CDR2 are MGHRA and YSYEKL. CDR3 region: CASSQDRGSDYGYTF. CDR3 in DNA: TGCGCCAGCAGCCAAGATAGGGGGTCGGACTATGGCTACACCTTC.

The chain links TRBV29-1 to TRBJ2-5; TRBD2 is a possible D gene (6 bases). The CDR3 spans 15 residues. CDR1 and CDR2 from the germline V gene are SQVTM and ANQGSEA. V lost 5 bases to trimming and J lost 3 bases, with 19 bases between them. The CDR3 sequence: CSVLRTGTLEETQYF. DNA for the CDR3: TGCAGCGTTTTACGCACCGGGACTTTAGAAGAGACCCAGTACTTC.

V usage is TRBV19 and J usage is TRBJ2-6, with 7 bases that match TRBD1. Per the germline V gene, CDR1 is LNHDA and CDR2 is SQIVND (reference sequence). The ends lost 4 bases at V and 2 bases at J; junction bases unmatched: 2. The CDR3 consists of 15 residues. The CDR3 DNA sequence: TGTGCCAGTAGTAGGGACAGAGCTGGGGCCAACGTCCTGACTTTC. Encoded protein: CASSRDRAGANVLTF.

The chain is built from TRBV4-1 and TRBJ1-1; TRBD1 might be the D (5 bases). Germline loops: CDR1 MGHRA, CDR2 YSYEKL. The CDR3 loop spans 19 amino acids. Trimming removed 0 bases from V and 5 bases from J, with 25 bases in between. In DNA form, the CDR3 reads TGCGCCAGCAGCCAAGATCCCGGGTCCTTAAGGGGCGCGAATACTGAAGCTTTCTTT. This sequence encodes CASSQDPGSLRGANTEAFF.

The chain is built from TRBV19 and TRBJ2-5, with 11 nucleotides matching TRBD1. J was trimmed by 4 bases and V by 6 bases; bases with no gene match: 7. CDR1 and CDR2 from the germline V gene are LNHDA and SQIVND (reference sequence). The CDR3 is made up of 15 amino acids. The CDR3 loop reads CASSTGQGVGETQYF. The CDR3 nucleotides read TGTGCCAGTAGCACGGGACAGGGGGTTGGAGAGACCCAGTACTTC.

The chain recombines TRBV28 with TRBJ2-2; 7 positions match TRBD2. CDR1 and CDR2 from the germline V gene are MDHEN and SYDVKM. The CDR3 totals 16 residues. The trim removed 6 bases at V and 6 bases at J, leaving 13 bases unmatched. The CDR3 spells CASRDPGLSRAGELFF. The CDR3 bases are TGTGCCAGCAGGGACCCGGGACTATCGAGGGCCGGGGAGCTGTTTTTT.

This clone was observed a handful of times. CDR3 bases: TGTGCCAGCAGGACTTATCGGCCCCAGCATTTT. This sequence encodes CASRTYRPQHF. The V and J genes are TRBV28 and TRBJ1-5; D uncertain. The germline V gene has CDR1 MDHEN and CDR2 SYDVKM. This CDR3 is 11 amino acids long. Between the trimmed V and J ends, which lost 6 bases and 9 bases, there was a span of 9 bases.

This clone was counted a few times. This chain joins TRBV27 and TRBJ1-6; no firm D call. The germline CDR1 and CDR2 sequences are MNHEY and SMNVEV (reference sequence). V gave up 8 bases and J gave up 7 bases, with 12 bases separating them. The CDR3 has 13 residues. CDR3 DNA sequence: TGTGCCAGCGCGGGGAGTCAGAATTCACCCCTCCACTTT. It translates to CASAGSQNSPLHF.

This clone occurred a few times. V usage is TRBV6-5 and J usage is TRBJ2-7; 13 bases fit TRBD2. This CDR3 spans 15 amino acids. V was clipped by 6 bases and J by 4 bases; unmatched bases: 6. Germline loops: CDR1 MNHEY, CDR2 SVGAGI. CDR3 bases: TGTGCCAGCAGCCTCCTGACTAGCGGGAGGTACGAGCAGTACTTC. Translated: CASSLLTSGRYEQYF.

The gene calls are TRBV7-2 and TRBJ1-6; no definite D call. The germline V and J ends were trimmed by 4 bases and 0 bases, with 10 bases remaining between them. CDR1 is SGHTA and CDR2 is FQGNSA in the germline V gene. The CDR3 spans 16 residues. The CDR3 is CASSSFARSYNSPLHF. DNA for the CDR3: TGTGCCAGCAGCTCCTTCGCGCGCTCCTATAATTCACCCCTCCACTTT.

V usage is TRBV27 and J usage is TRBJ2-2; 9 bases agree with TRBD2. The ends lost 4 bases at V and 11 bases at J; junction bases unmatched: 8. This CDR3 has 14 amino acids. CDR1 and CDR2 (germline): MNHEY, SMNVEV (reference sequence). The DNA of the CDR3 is TGTGCCAGCAGTTCAAGGGCGGGAGGGAGTGAGCTGTTTTTT. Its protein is CASSSRAGGSELFF.

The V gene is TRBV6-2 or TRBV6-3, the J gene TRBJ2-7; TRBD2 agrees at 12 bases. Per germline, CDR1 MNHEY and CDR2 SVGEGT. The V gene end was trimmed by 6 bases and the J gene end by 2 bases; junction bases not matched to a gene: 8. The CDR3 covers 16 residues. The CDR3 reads CASSHRTSGNPYEQYF. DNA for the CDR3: TGTGCCAGCAGCCATCGGACTAGCGGGAACCCCTACGAGCAGTACTTC.

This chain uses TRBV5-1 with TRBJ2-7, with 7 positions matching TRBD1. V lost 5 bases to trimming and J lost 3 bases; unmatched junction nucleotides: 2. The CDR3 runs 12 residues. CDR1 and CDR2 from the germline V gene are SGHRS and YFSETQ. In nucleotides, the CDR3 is TGCGCCAGCAGACGGGACAGCTACGAGCAGTACTTC. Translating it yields CASRRDSYEQYF.

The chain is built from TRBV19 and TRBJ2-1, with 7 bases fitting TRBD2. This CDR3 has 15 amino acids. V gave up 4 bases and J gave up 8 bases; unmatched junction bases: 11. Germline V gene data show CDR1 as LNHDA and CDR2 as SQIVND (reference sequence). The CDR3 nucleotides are TGTGCCAGTAGTAAGGGGACTATACCCTTCGATGAGCAGTTCTTC. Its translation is CASSKGTIPFDEQFF.